The count of the clone carrying this TCR beta chain is one. The data stem from a study of blood T cell repertoires in COVID-19. Across the study: PBMCs, B-cell-depleted T cells, or T cells provided the cDNA or gDNA that made up the material.

Authors' processing steps: Amplified reference gene primers provided the basis for estimating nucleated cell counts. Libraries were prepared by immunoSEQ multiplex PCR; TCRdb keeps only in-frame clonotypes and omits some of them. D and trimming come from the DNA, and the V and J calls and clone size come from that table. The profile shows fewer than 700,000 clones, roughly nine tenths of them singletons. There are 17 residues in the CDR3. Germline CDR1 is MNHEY and CDR2 is SMNVEV (reference sequence). Deletions cut 4 bases from V and 0 bases from J, with 13 bases between. The sample consisted of peripheral blood. This TCR was sampled from a woman between 50 and 59 years old with COVID-19, enrolled during active disease. J is TRBJ2-6 and V is TRBV27, with a weak D call TRBD2 (5 bases). This chain's CDR3 is CASSSVDSSSGANVLTF. The CDR3 DNA reads as TGTGCCAGCAGTTCGGTGGACTCGAGCTCTGGGGCCAACGTCCTGACTTTC.